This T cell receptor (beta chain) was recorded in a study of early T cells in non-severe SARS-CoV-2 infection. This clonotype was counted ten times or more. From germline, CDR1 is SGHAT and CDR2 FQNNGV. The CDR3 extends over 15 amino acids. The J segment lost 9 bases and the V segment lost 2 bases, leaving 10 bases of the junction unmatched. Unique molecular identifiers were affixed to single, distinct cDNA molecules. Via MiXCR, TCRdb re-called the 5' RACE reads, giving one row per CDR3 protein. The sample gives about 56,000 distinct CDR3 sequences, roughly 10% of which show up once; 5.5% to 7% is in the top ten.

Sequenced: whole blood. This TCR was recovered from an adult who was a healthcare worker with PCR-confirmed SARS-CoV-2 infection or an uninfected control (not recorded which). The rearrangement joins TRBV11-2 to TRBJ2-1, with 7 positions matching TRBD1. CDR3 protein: CASSLTVAGGGEQFF. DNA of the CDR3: TGTGCCAGCAGCTTAACTGTGGCAGGGGGTGGTGAGCAGTTCTTC. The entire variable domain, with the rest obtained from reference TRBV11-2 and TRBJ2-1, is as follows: EAGVAQSPRYKIIEKRQSVAFWCNPISGHATLYWYQQILGQGPKLLIQFQNNGVVDDSQLPKDRFSAERLKGVDSTLKIQPAKLEDSAVYLCASSLTVAGGGEQFFGPGTRLTVL.